What follows are 11 T cell receptor beta chains derived from one specimen sequenced in a study of T cells in Graves' hyperthyroidism and ophthalmopathy. Using RNA transcripts as the source, TCR beta CDR3 regions were amplified. An initial round of RT-PCR targeting the TCR CDR3 relied on the HTBI primer set. From the multiplex PCR reads, TCRdb called clonotypes with MiXCR, one entry per CDR3 protein. The sample yields 350,000 to 400,000 distinct CDR3 sequences, 19% seen once. Material for sequencing was blood. The receptors here all came from a woman in her late teens or twenties with Graves' hyperthyroidism.

The chain has TRBV6-1 and TRBJ2-7; tentative D call: TRBD1 (5 bases). CDR3 length: 13 amino acids. CDR1 and CDR2 from the germline V gene are MNHNS and SASEGT. V was shortened by 1 base and J by 3 bases, with 7 bases between the two germline ends. CDR3 DNA: TGTGCCAGCAGTGAAGGTGACAGCTACGAGCAGTACTTC. This codes for CASSEGDSYEQYF.

This clonotype has at least ten counts. The V and J genes are TRBV28 and TRBJ1-1, with 9 positions matching TRBD1. J was trimmed by 4 bases and V by 6 bases; bases with no gene match: 21. CDR3 length: 19 residues. The V gene's germline CDR1 is MDHEN and CDR2 SYDVKM. This CDR3 reads CASRTSFPDRGGTSTEAFF. The CDR3 nucleotides are TGTGCCAGCAGGACTTCCTTTCCGGACAGGGGAGGAACGAGCACTGAAGCTTTCTTT.

Note on this clonotype: One end of the junction varies from germline; a read error may be responsible. The J gene is TRBJ2-2, the V gene TRBV11-3, with TRBD1 as a possible D gene (7 bases). This CDR3 is 15 amino acids long. Germline assignment: CDR1 SGHNT and CDR2 YENEEA. The CDR3 DNA is TGTGCCAGCAGCCCCGGCCAGGGGGAATCCGGGGGGCTGTTTTTT. Amino acids: CASSPGQGESGGLFF.

This clonotype was recorded many times. CDR3 sequence reads: CAISVNLETGNSNQPQHF. The CDR3 nucleotides read TGTGCCATCAGTGTCAACCTTGAAACGGGAAATAGCAATCAGCCCCAGCATTTT. The chain links TRBV10-3 to TRBJ1-5; D is uncertain. This CDR3 has 18 residues. The germline V and J ends were trimmed by 4 bases and 0 bases, with 19 bases remaining between them. In germline, CDR1 is ENHRY, CDR2 SYGVKD.

The rearrangement links TRBV19 to TRBJ1-2; weak D call: TRBD1 (6 bases). The V end lost 4 bases, the J end lost 5 bases, and 17 bases lay between the germline ends. CDR3 length equals 15 residues. The V gene's germline CDR1 is LNHDA and CDR2 SQIVND (reference sequence). CDR3 in DNA: TGTGCCAGTAGTAGGGACACCGCTTCGGGGTATGGCTACACCTTC. Its translation: CASSRDTASGYGYTF.

This clonotype appeared many times. CDR3 loop: CSAGSTGGTYEQYF. DNA for the CDR3: TGCAGTGCGGGGTCGACAGGGGGAACCTACGAGCAGTACTTC. The chain couples TRBV20-1 to TRBJ2-7; 9 bases are shared with TRBD1. CDR1 is DFQATT, CDR2 SNEGSKA, per germline (reference sequence). The trim removed 6 bases at V and 2 bases at J, leaving 8 bases unmatched. The CDR3 is made up of 14 amino acids.

This clonotype was found many times. The J gene is TRBJ2-2, the V gene TRBV7-2; D might be TRBD2 (6 bases). CDR1 is SGHTA and CDR2 is FQGNSA in the germline V gene. CDR3 length: 15 residues. Trimming shortened V by 6 bases and J by 3 bases, and 14 bases separated the two germline ends. CDR3 bases: TGTGCCAGCAGTCCCCGGGAGTTCGACACCGGGGAGCTGTTTTTT. It codes for CASSPREFDTGELFF.

In its sample, this clonotype was seen many times. The V and J genes are TRBV12-3 or TRBV12-4 and TRBJ2-7; 10 bases are a match to TRBD1. The CDR3 runs 18 residues. V was clipped by 6 bases and J by 0 bases; unmatched bases: 14. The CDR3 reads CASRPLGQGCGYSYEQYF. The DNA of the CDR3 is TGTGCCAGCAGGCCCCTGGGACAGGGGTGCGGTTACTCCTACGAGCAGTACTTC.

This CDR3 is CASSPGTGKSPLHF. The CDR3 region has the DNA TGCGCCAGCAGTCCGGGGACAGGGAAATCACCCCTCCACTTT. This rearrangement joins TRBV5-1 to TRBJ1-6; 9 positions agree with TRBD1. The V gene's germline CDR1 is SGHRS and CDR2 YFSETQ. Trimming took 5 bases from V and 10 from J; bases not matched to a gene: 7. This CDR3 region has 14 residues.

In its sample, this clonotype was seen many times. The genes are TRBV6-1 and TRBJ2-7, with unresolved D. The germline gives CDR1 MNHNS, CDR2 SASEGT. The CDR3 is 16 residues long. V gave up 5 bases and J gave up 6 bases, with 23 bases separating them. The CDR3 region has the DNA TGTGCCAGCAGTCGCCTACGTGTCCGGGTCGTGGGCGAGCAGTACTTC. Its translation: CASSRLRVRVVGEQYF.

This clonotype appeared once. The V and J genes are TRBV19 and TRBJ2-6; D assignment may be TRBD1 or TRBD2 (5 bases each). This CDR3 is 16 amino acids long. Trimming took off 6 bases at V and 4 bases at J, with 16 bases between the two ends. In germline, CDR1 is LNHDA, CDR2 SQIVND (reference sequence). The CDR3 region is CASSEGLALGANVLTF. The CDR3 bases are TGTGCCAGTAGCGAGGGGTTAGCGTTAGGGGCCAACGTCCTGACTTTC.